This TCR beta chain was identified in a study of cytomegalovirus exposure and HLA in healthy donors. Primers for the PCR totalled 60 Vbeta and 13 Jbeta. Repertoires were generated with immunoSEQ multiplex PCR, while TCRdb's copy carries only in-frame clones and drops some. Seen here are 250,000 or so clones, 75% to 85% observed once, and the top ten hold about 7.3%. The CDR3 totals 16 residues. V lost 0 bases to trimming and J lost 2 bases, with 13 bases between them. Germline V gene sequence: CDR1 MGHRA, CDR2 YSYEKL. As regards this clone: As yet, its antigen is unknown.

Points from the study as a whole: Across donors, sequencing depth was assumed by presence/absence analyses to be roughly uniform.

The sample consisted of PBMCs. The receptor was derived from a woman aged 60-70 years in good health and CMV-seropositive. V and J are TRBV4-1 and TRBJ2-5; tentatively, D is TRBD2 (6 bases). CDR3 region: CASSQDPRRGQETQYF. Here the CDR3 DNA reads TGCGCCAGCAGCCAAGACCCCCGGAGGGGACAAGAGACCCAGTACTTC.